Following are 20 T cell receptor beta chains from one sample sequenced in a study of T cells in pancreatic ductal adenocarcinoma. The repertoire was sequenced with immunoSEQ multiplex PCR; TCRdb's copy has only in-frame clones and lacks some. The repertoire holds some 16,000 clones, 88% seen once, with 0.75% to 0.95% in the top ten. No neoadjuvant therapy was given to the selected pancreatic ductal adenocarcinoma patients before their surgery. Sequencing was carried out using PBMCs. The receptor set was obtained from a human donor with pancreatic ductal adenocarcinoma.

This clone was seen a handful of times. The rearrangement joins TRBV19 to TRBJ1-5, with TRBD1 identical over 7 bases. Trimming removed 9 bases from V and 5 bases from J; junction bases left unmatched: 7. This CDR3 has 13 amino acids. Germline CDR1 LNHDA, CDR2 SQIVND (reference sequence). CDR3 in amino acids: CASLDRRDQPQHF. CDR3 DNA sequence: TGTGCCAGCCTGGACAGGCGAGATCAGCCCCAGCATTTT.

The chain recombines TRBV11-2 with TRBJ1-1; the D is unclear. With 5 bases removed from V and 7 bases from J, the gap between germline ends came to 14 bases. Germline lookup yields CDR1 SGHAT and CDR2 FQNNGV. This CDR3 region has 13 residues. The CDR3 here is CASSPRQVDEAFF. The CDR3 nucleotides read TGTGCCAGCAGCCCCAGGCAAGTAGATGAAGCTTTCTTT.

The gene calls are TRBV15 and TRBJ2-7; 12 positions match TRBD1. This CDR3 has 15 residues. Germline V gene data show CDR1 as LNHNV and CDR2 as YYDKDF (reference sequence). Unmatched junction bases numbered 2, after V lost 3 bases and J lost 2 bases. The CDR3 coding sequence is TGTGCCACCAGCAGGGGACAGGGGGCTCCCTACGAGCAGTACTTC. Translating gives CATSRGQGAPYEQYF.

This chain uses TRBV5-1 with TRBJ2-2; 8 positions agree with TRBD2. V was pared by 2 bases and J by 4 bases, with 4 bases of the junction left unmatched. The CDR3 runs 15 residues. Germline-derived CDR1 and CDR2 are SGHRS and YFSETQ. CDR3 DNA: TGCGCCAGCAGCTTTGTCGGGGGGGGCACCGGGGAGCTGTTTTTT. Translating gives CASSFVGGGTGELFF.

V usage is TRBV7-9 and J usage is TRBJ2-1, with TRBD2 matching over 9 bases. The CDR3 sequence is 16 residues long. Trimming at V came to 5 bases and at J to 0 bases, leaving 5 bases not matched to a gene. Per the germline V gene, CDR1 is SEHNR and CDR2 is FQNEAQ (reference sequence). CDR3 DNA sequence: TGTGCCAGCAGCCCGACTAGCGGACGCTCCTACAATGAGCAGTTCTTC. This codes for CASSPTSGRSYNEQFF.

This clone appeared once. The V and J genes are TRBV11-2 and TRBJ1-2; no definite D call. The CDR3 has 14 amino acids. Germline CDR1 SGHAT, CDR2 FQNNGV. Trimming pared 1 base from V and 2 bases from J, leaving 8 bases between. Here the CDR3 DNA reads TGTGCCAGCAGCTTAGTTTCTGTGAACTATGGCTACACCTTC. Amino acid sequence: CASSLVSVNYGYTF.

This rearrangement joins TRBV5-1 to TRBJ2-5; 11 bases line up with TRBD2. Trimming removed 3 bases from V and 1 base from J; junction bases left unmatched: 5. This CDR3 is 16 amino acids long. Germline lookup yields CDR1 SGHRS and CDR2 YFSETQ. The CDR3 loop reads CASSSGLAGLQETQYF. The CDR3 nucleotides read TGCGCCAGCAGCTCCGGACTAGCGGGCCTCCAAGAGACCCAGTACTTC. Complete variable domain (other parts from reference TRBV5-1 and TRBJ2-5): KAGVTQTPRYLIKTRGQQVTLSCSPISGHRSVSWYQQTPGQGLQFLFEYFSETQRNKGNFPGRFSGRQFSNSRSEMNVSTLELGDSALYLCASSSGLAGLQETQYFGPGTRLLVL.

J is TRBJ1-6 and V is TRBV9, with 8 bases identical to TRBD1. Germline V CDR1 and CDR2: SGDLS, YYNGEE. The CDR3 consists of 16 residues. Trimming cost V 3 bases and J 7 bases; bases outside gene matches: 9. The CDR3: CASSESGQGGNSPLHF. CDR3 coding DNA: TGTGCCAGCAGCGAATCCGGACAGGGAGGAAATTCACCCCTCCACTTT.

The chain combines TRBV2 with TRBJ2-2, with D tentatively TRBD1 (6 bases). Trimming shortened V by 2 bases and J by 2 bases, and 9 bases separated the two germline ends. The CDR3 consists of 15 residues. Germline V gene sequence: CDR1 SNHLY, CDR2 FYNNEI. The CDR3 loop reads CASSESGANTGELFF. CDR3 coding DNA: TGTGCCAGCAGTGAATCAGGGGCCAACACCGGGGAGCTGTTTTTT.

This sequence joins TRBV4-3 and TRBJ1-6; D gene unclear. Trimming cost V 1 base and J 6 bases, with 13 bases left between them. Germline CDR1 reads LGHNA; CDR2 reads YSLEER. This CDR3 contains 16 residues. This chain's CDR3 is CASSQGSGFTNSPLHF. The CDR3 nucleotides are TGCGCCAGCAGCCAAGGTTCAGGCTTCACTAATTCACCCCTCCACTTT.

The V gene is TRBV4-3, the J gene TRBJ2-1, with 7 bases that match TRBD1. Germline V lookup: CDR1 LGHNA, CDR2 YSLEER. This CDR3 has 15 residues. The J segment lost 5 bases and the V segment lost 1 base, leaving 5 bases of the junction unmatched. The CDR3 spells CASSQVTGWNNEQFF. Written as DNA, the CDR3 is TGCGCCAGCAGCCAAGTGACAGGGTGGAACAATGAGCAGTTCTTC.

This clone was recorded once. The rearrangement uses TRBV2 and TRBJ2-2; 10 bases map to TRBD1. Germline-derived CDR1 and CDR2 are SNHLY and FYNNEI. CDR3 length: 14 residues. V shed 10 bases and J 4 bases; nucleotides not matched to a gene: 6. The chain's CDR3 is CATLRDRGTGELFF. CDR3 nucleotides: TGTGCCACCCTTAGGGACAGGGGCACCGGGGAGCTGTTTTTT.

In its sample, this clone was seen once. The chain recombines TRBV9 with TRBJ2-3, with TRBD1 identical over 7 bases. From germline, CDR1 is SGDLS and CDR2 YYNGEE. The J segment lost 0 bases and the V segment lost 4 bases, leaving 5 bases of the junction unmatched. The length of the CDR3 is 15 residues. DNA of the CDR3: TGTGCCAGCAGCTATTCAGGGGGAAGCACAGATACGCAGTATTTT. Residues: CASSYSGGSTDTQYF.

The chain's CDR3 is CAWSFRDNYGYTF. CDR3 sequence (DNA): TGTGCCTGGAGCTTCCGGGATAACTATGGCTACACCTTC. This chain joins TRBV30 and TRBJ1-2, with D unresolved. The CDR3 extends over 13 amino acids. CDR1 is GTSNPN and CDR2 is SVGIG in the germline V gene (reference sequence). The ends were cut back, 3 bases at V and 1 base at J, with 9 bases in the middle.

V and J are TRBV5-1 and TRBJ1-4; D not certain. The CDR3 has 13 residues. The V end was cut by 4 bases, the J end by 0 bases, with 4 bases between. Germline V gene lookup returns CDR1 SGHRS and CDR2 YFSETQ. The CDR3 protein is CASSPATNEKLFF. CDR3 DNA: TGCGCCAGCAGCCCGGCAACTAATGAAAAACTGTTTTTT.

DNA for the CDR3: TGCGCCAGCAGCTTGGGAGCGGGGGGCCGCACAGATACGCAGTATTTT. Translated, it gives CASSLGAGGRTDTQYF. V gene TRBV5-1 combines with J gene TRBJ2-3; 9 bases match TRBD2. The CDR3 is 16 amino acids. The J segment lost 1 base and the V segment lost 0 bases, leaving 3 bases of the junction unmatched. CDR1 is SGHRS, CDR2 YFSETQ, per germline.

In DNA form, the CDR3 reads TGTGCCAGCAGTTTTGGGACAGCAGGGACTAATGAAAAACTGTTTTTT. It encodes CASSFGTAGTNEKLFF. The chain uses TRBV27 and TRBJ1-4; 7 bases agree with TRBD1. The CDR3 runs 16 residues. From germline, CDR1 is MNHEY and CDR2 SMNVEV (reference sequence). Losses at the gene ends were 3 bases for V and 2 bases for J; bases not matched to a gene: 6.

This clone was detected only a few times. The V gene is TRBV4-1, the J gene TRBJ2-1, with 7 nucleotides matching TRBD2. Germline CDR1 is MGHRA and CDR2 is YSYEKL. CDR3 length: 16 amino acids. J was trimmed by 4 bases and V by 4 bases; bases with no gene match: 10. DNA for the CDR3: TGCGCCAGCAGCCGGGATGGCGGGGGAGGTTACAATGAGCAGTTCTTC. Translating it yields CASSRDGGGGYNEQFF.

The DNA of the CDR3 is TGCGCCAGCAGCAGCGCGACAGGGTTATCGGGGGGAAACACCATATATTTT. Translating it yields CASSSATGLSGGNTIYF. The gene calls are TRBV5-1 and TRBJ1-3; 7 bases match TRBD1. V lost 4 bases and J lost 4; bases outside the gene matches: 14. The CDR3 is 17 amino acids. Germline lookup yields CDR1 SGHRS and CDR2 YFSETQ. Full variable domain (rest looked up from reference TRBV5-1 and TRBJ1-3): KAGVTQTPRYLIKTRGQQVTLSCSPISGHRSVSWYQQTPGQGLQFLFEYFSETQRNKGNFPGRFSGRQFSNSRSEMNVSTLELGDSALYLCASSSATGLSGGNTIYFGEGSWLTVV.

The rearrangement uses TRBV7-2 and TRBJ2-7; 10 bases map to TRBD2. Germline values: CDR1 SGHTA, CDR2 FQGNSA. CDR3 length: 16 residues. V shed 5 bases and J 4 bases; nucleotides not matched to a gene: 11. In nucleotides, the CDR3 is TGTGCCAGCAGCCCCGGGGGCAGCGGGGGGGTATACGAGCAGTACTTC. Its translation: CASSPGGSGGVYEQYF.